The text below deals with one TCR beta chain. The CDR3 does not end in the conserved phenylalanine or tryptophan, so this is likely a read error. The DNA is omitted, as the CDR3 cannot be located on it reliably, and the CDR3 follows TCRdb's listing. The source of the sample is a study of neurological immune-mediated disorders. Counting both end residues, the CDR3 totals 12 amino acids. Time point described: technical triplicate 3. TCRdb re-analysed the 5' RACE reads in MiXCR, keeping a single row per CDR3 protein. In the table there are about 45,000 distinct CDR3 sequences, roughly 21% of which are singletons.

The sequence came from a man in his fifties or sixties with HTLV-1-associated myelopathy (HAM/TSP). The chain recombines TRBV12-3 or TRBV12-4 with TRBJ2-5. The specimen sequenced was PBMCs. The CDR3 loop is CASGRSGETQNL.